This TCR beta chain was recovered during a study of blood T cell repertoires in COVID-19. Study in general: The analysed material was cDNA or gDNA that came from T cells, B-cell-depleted T cells, or PBMCs.

Per the original data handling: Reference gene primer amplification gave nucleated cell count estimates. This table comes from immunoSEQ multiplex PCR, and its TCRdb copy is limited to in-frame clones, with some not included. D and trimming were read from the DNA, whereas the V and J calls and clone size are those reported in that table. The sample has 40,000 to 55,000 clones, more than 70% seen once. The CDR3 consists of 15 residues. V shed 4 bases, J shed 5 bases, and the junction held 4 bases outside the gene matches. Germline CDR1 reads KGHDR; CDR2 reads SFDVKD. The rearrangement links TRBV24-1 to TRBJ2-7, with 13 bases identical to TRBD2. The source is a man between 45 and 60 years old with active COVID-19. The material sequenced was peripheral blood. The CDR3: CATSETSGRAHEQYF. In DNA, the CDR3 is TGTGCCACCAGTGAAACTAGCGGGAGGGCCCACGAGCAGTACTTC.